Listed here are 22 T cell receptor beta chains from one sample, sequenced in a study of blood T cell repertoires in COVID-19. The assay was immunoSEQ multiplex PCR, and TCRdb's table has in-frame clones only and misses some. Here the sample spans roughly 76,000 clones, 60% to 85% being singletons. The sample comprised peripheral blood. Receptors were obtained from a man between 65 and 85 years old with acute or convalescent COVID-19.

The chain has TRBV28 and TRBJ2-1; D is perhaps TRBD2 (5 bases). Germline loops: CDR1 MDHEN, CDR2 SYDVKM. V was trimmed by 7 bases and J by 0 bases, leaving 13 bases between them. The CDR3 extends over 15 amino acids. The CDR3 nucleotides read TGTGCCAGCACCCTAGCCCTTTACTCCTACAATGAGCAGTTCTTC. This encodes CASTLALYSYNEQFF.

The rearrangement joins TRBV3-1 (or the pseudogene TRBV3-2) to TRBJ2-1; 7 positions agree with TRBD1. CDR3 length equals 17 residues. Germline CDR1 is LGHDT and CDR2 is YNNKEL (reference sequence). V lost 1 base, J lost 2 bases, and 8 bases stayed unmatched. In DNA, the CDR3 is TGTGCCAGCAGCCAAGTCTTACAAGGGGGCGCCTACAATGAGCAGTTCTTC. This translates into CASSQVLQGGAYNEQFF.

This clone was found many times. This rearrangement joins TRBV19 to TRBJ2-7, with D tentatively TRBD1 (5 bases). This CDR3 has 14 residues. Trimming cost V 0 bases and J 3 bases, with 9 bases left between them. Per germline, CDR1 LNHDA and CDR2 SQIVND (reference sequence). In nucleotides, the CDR3 is TGTGCCAGTAGTATAGATTTAGGGGACTACGAGCAGTACTTC. It yields the protein CASSIDLGDYEQYF.

The chain links TRBV6-5 to TRBJ1-2, with D uncertain. The CDR3 is made up of 15 amino acids. Per the germline V gene, CDR1 is MNHEY and CDR2 is SVGAGI. Trimming removed 2 bases from V and 1 base from J, with 11 bases in between. CDR3 sequence reads: CASSYGQNLNYGYTF. CDR3 nucleotide sequence: TGTGCCAGCAGTTACGGGCAGAACCTTAACTATGGCTACACCTTC.

The chain couples TRBV4-3 to TRBJ1-5; tentatively, D is TRBD1 (5 bases). The V gene lost 4 bases and the J gene lost 3 bases, with 13 bases spanning the gap. The CDR3 spans 15 residues. Germline CDR1 reads LGHNA; CDR2 reads YSLEER. CDR3 loop: CASSPREGSNQPQHF. Here the CDR3 DNA reads TGCGCCAGCAGCCCCAGGGAGGGGTCCAATCAGCCCCAGCATTTT.

The CDR3 nucleotides read TGTGCCAGTAGTGCAGGGCATGGTCAGCCCCAGCATTTT. Translation gives CASSAGHGQPQHF. The chain carries TRBV19 and TRBJ1-5; D possibly corresponds to TRBD1 (5 bases). Germline V gives CDR1 LNHDA, CDR2 SQIVND (reference sequence). V was shortened by 5 bases and J by 6 bases, with 11 bases between the two germline ends. CDR3 length: 13 amino acids.

This sequence joins TRBV5-1 and TRBJ2-1; 12 bases align to TRBD2. The germline CDR1 and CDR2 sequences are SGHRS and YFSETQ. V shed 4 bases, J shed 9 bases, and the junction held 8 bases outside the gene matches. The CDR3 has 15 residues. The CDR3 here is CASSDPTSGSVEQFF. The CDR3, as DNA: TGCGCCAGCAGCGACCCGACTAGCGGGAGTGTTGAGCAGTTCTTC.

V and J are TRBV4-1 and TRBJ1-6; 7 nucleotides agree with TRBD1. The CDR3 is 15 residues long. Germline CDR1 and CDR2: MGHRA and YSYEKL. V lost 2 bases and J lost 7; bases outside the gene matches: 5. CDR3 coding DNA: TGCGCCAGCAGCCAAAAGGGACAGCGCAATTCACCCCTCCACTTT. Protein product: CASSQKGQRNSPLHF.

J is TRBJ1-1 and V is TRBV21-1. TRBV21-1 has pseudogene status. The CDR3 spans 16 residues. CDR3 amino acids: CASSKGPRGSNTEAFF. The CDR3 region has the DNA TGTGCCAGCAGCAAAGGCCCTCGGGGTTCGAACACTGAAGCTTTCTTT.

The chain carries TRBV12-5 and TRBJ2-7; the match to TRBD1 covers 9 bases. CDR1 and CDR2 (germline): LGHNT, FRNRAP. CDR3 size: 16 residues. V lost 1 base and J lost 7; bases outside the gene matches: 11. For the CDR3, the DNA is TGTGCTAGTGGTTTGGAAACCGGGACAGGGAATCTGGAGCAGTACTTC. Protein product: CASGLETGTGNLEQYF.

The chain joins TRBV27 to TRBJ2-7; D gene uncertain. Germline values: CDR1 MNHEY, CDR2 SMNVEV (reference sequence). With 2 bases removed from V and 0 bases from J, the gap between germline ends came to 8 bases. The CDR3 is 14 residues long. CDR3 loop: CASSLNFYSYEQYF. CDR3 in DNA: TGTGCCAGCAGTTTAAACTTCTACTCCTACGAGCAGTACTTC.

The chain employs TRBV3-1 (or the pseudogene TRBV3-2) and TRBJ1-1, with 9 bases fitting TRBD1. J was trimmed by 4 bases and V by 3 bases; bases with no gene match: 12. The CDR3 extends over 17 amino acids. Germline V gene sequence: CDR1 LGHDT, CDR2 YNNKEL (reference sequence). The CDR3 DNA sequence: TGTGCCAGCAGCCACCAACTCTACAGGGGGCGAATCACTGAAGCTTTCTTT. It translates to CASSHQLYRGRITEAFF.

This chain links TRBV3-1 (or the pseudogene TRBV3-2) with TRBJ2-7; the D is unclear. The V and J ends lost 1 base and 6 bases respectively, with 10 bases between them. The V gene's germline CDR1 is LGHDT and CDR2 YNNKEL (reference sequence). The CDR3 contains 13 residues. In DNA form, the CDR3 reads TGTGCCAGCAGCCAAGGCAGGTTCTCCGAGCAGTACTTC. Amino acids: CASSQGRFSEQYF.

The CDR3 DNA reads TGTGCCAGCACCGCGGACTCCTACAATGAGCAGTTCTTC. Translation: CASTADSYNEQFF. The chain combines TRBV6-5 with TRBJ2-1; D not resolved. CDR3 size: 13 residues. Germline CDR1 reads MNHEY; CDR2 reads SVGAGI. V shed 7 bases and J shed 0 bases, with 7 bases lying between them.

This chain links TRBV28 with TRBJ1-1, with D unclear. Trimming pared 0 bases from V and 6 bases from J, leaving 11 bases between. The CDR3 sequence is 14 residues long. The germline gives CDR1 MDHEN, CDR2 SYDVKM. The CDR3 sequence: CASSLWYGKAEAFF. CDR3 in DNA: TGTGCCAGCAGTTTATGGTACGGGAAGGCTGAAGCTTTCTTT.

The chain carries TRBV6-2 or TRBV6-3 and TRBJ2-5, with 7 bases matching TRBD1. Per the germline V gene, CDR1 is MNHEY and CDR2 is SVGEGT. The CDR3 totals 16 residues. V dropped 2 bases and J dropped 0; count of bases not matched to a gene: 6. The CDR3 sequence: CASSYGKGANQETQYF. The CDR3, as DNA: TGTGCCAGCAGTTACGGGAAGGGGGCAAACCAAGAGACCCAGTACTTC.

The chain uses TRBV19 and TRBJ1-6; D may be TRBD1 (5 bases). The CDR3 sequence is 13 residues long. Germline CDR1 is LNHDA and CDR2 is SQIVND (reference sequence). V lost 11 bases to trimming and J lost 7 bases, with 15 bases between them. This CDR3 reads CAVAGTWNSPLHF. For the CDR3, the DNA is TGTGCCGTAGCGGGGACGTGGAATTCACCCCTCCACTTT.

The chain uses TRBV7-3 and TRBJ2-3; TRBD2 aligns across 10 bases. The ends lost 1 base at V and 5 bases at J; junction bases unmatched: 9. CDR1 and CDR2 (germline): SGHTA, FQGTGA. This CDR3 is 17 amino acids long. This CDR3 reads CASSLIKLAGAVDTQYF. CDR3 DNA: TGTGCCAGCAGCTTAATAAAGCTAGCGGGAGCGGTAGATACGCAGTATTTT.

The table lists this clone with a count of one. The CDR3 DNA reads TGTGCCAGCAGTTTACGCACTAGCGGGAGGGCCTTCTCCTACGAGCAGTACTTC. It is translated as CASSLRTSGRAFSYEQYF. J is TRBJ2-7 and V is TRBV27; TRBD2 matches at 13 bases. The V gene's germline CDR1 is MNHEY and CDR2 SMNVEV (reference sequence). The CDR3 has 18 residues. V trimming: 2 bases; J trimming: 0 bases; junction bases outside the gene matches: 7.

There are many counts of this clone. The chain employs TRBV14 and TRBJ1-3; D remains ambiguous. Trimming cost V 2 bases and J 0 bases, with 5 bases left between them. Per the germline V gene, CDR1 is SGHDN and CDR2 is FVKESK. This CDR3 contains 14 residues. Here the CDR3 DNA reads TGTGCCAGCAGCCAACAGCGCTCTGGAAACACCATATATTTT. It yields the protein CASSQQRSGNTIYF. Based on the CDR3 plus reference TRBV14 and TRBJ1-3, the full variable domain is EAGVTQFPSHSVIEKGQTVTLRCDPISGHDNLYWYRRVMGKEIKFLLHFVKESKQDESGMPNNRFLAERTGGTYSTLKVQPAELEDSGVYFCASSQQRSGNTIYFGEGSWLTVV.

This chain joins TRBV7-3 and TRBJ2-4; 7 nucleotides agree with TRBD1. CDR1 is SGHTA, CDR2 FQGTGA, per germline. The CDR3 sequence is 14 residues long. V lost 4 bases and J lost 9; bases outside the gene matches: 9. CDR3 amino acids: CASSSGQSLSIQYF. Here the CDR3 DNA reads TGTGCCAGCAGCTCGGGACAGAGCCTGAGCATTCAGTACTTC.

The chain combines TRBV28 with TRBJ1-2, with TRBD1 as a possible D gene (6 bases). The CDR3 loop spans 14 amino acids. Germline-derived CDR1 and CDR2 are MDHEN and SYDVKM. Trimming stripped 8 bases from V and 1 base from J, with 14 bases between. CDR3 coding DNA: TGTGCCAGCTTTGACAGGACGGGTAACTATGGCTACACCTTC. Protein sequence: CASFDRTGNYGYTF.